Each of the 14 T cell receptor beta chains below was sequenced from the same sample in a study of T cell repertoires in cytomegalovirus infection. These receptors' antigens are unknown. TCRdb itself ran the reads through MiXCR, one entry per CDR3 protein. Altogether 450,000 to 600,000 distinct CDR3 sequences are present, 40% to 50% being singletons, with the ten largest covering about 45%. The sample was cultured PBMCs, taken from culture after CMV antigen stimulation. These receptors originate from a human donor in good health (CMV status not recorded). Some clones in this sample may be carry-over from other donors' samples.

The CDR3 loop is CASSLAEAGGGYEQYF. CDR3 coding DNA: TGTGCCAGCAGCTTAGCCGAGGCGGGGGGGGGATACGAGCAGTACTTC. V gene TRBV7-2 combines with J gene TRBJ2-7; 9 positions match TRBD2. J was trimmed by 4 bases and V by 0 bases; bases with no gene match: 7. The CDR3 is 16 amino acids. Germline lookup yields CDR1 SGHTA and CDR2 FQGNSA.

This clonotype appeared a few times. The chain has TRBV11-2 and TRBJ2-1, with 12 bases lining up with TRBD2. CDR1 and CDR2 (germline): SGHAT, FQNNGV. V shed 5 bases and J 4 bases; nucleotides not matched to a gene: 6. The length of the CDR3 is 16 residues. DNA for the CDR3: TGTGCCAGCAGCGTAGTACTAGCGGGAGGTTACAATGAGCAGTTCTTC. Amino acids: CASSVVLAGGYNEQFF.

The rearrangement uses TRBV12-3 or TRBV12-4 and TRBJ1-2; D is perhaps TRBD1 (5 bases). Trimming shortened V by 4 bases and J by 4 bases, and 10 bases separated the two germline ends. This CDR3 spans 13 amino acids. The chain's CDR3 is CASSSLRGYGYTF. The CDR3 nucleotides read TGTGCCAGCAGTTCCCTGAGGGGCTATGGCTACACCTTC.

This chain uses TRBV5-6 with TRBJ1-1, with D tentatively TRBD1 (6 bases). Germline V gene sequence: CDR1 SGHDT, CDR2 YYEEEE. The V end lost 7 bases, the J end lost 5 bases, and 27 bases lay between the germline ends. This CDR3 is built from 17 residues. In DNA, the CDR3 is TGTGCCAGCGGGGGGGGGGGGGGGGGGGGACAACGGACTGAAGCTTTCTTT. Protein product: CASGGGGGGGQRTEAFF. Looking up the rest from reference TRBV5-6 and TRBJ1-1 gives the full variable domain: DAGVTQSPTHLIKTRGQQVTLRCSPKSGHDTVSWYQQALGQGPQFIFQYYEEEERQRGNFPDRFSGHQFPNYSSELNVNALLLGDSALYLCASGGGGGGGQRTEAFFGQGTRLTVV.

J is TRBJ1-4 and V is TRBV20-1; possible D gene TRBD1, 5 bases. The CDR3 is made up of 15 amino acids. V shed 5 bases and J shed 8 bases, with 21 bases lying between them. The germline gives CDR1 DFQATT, CDR2 SNEGSKA (reference sequence). CDR3: CSAVGAGQGWEKLFF. The CDR3 DNA reads TGCAGTGCTGTTGGCGCGGGGCAGGGTTGGGAAAAACTGTTTTTT.

This clonotype has a handful of counts. The chain employs TRBV6-5 and TRBJ1-3; D ambiguous. Per germline, CDR1 MNHEY and CDR2 SVGAGI. The CDR3 consists of 13 residues. V lost 6 bases and J 0 bases, leaving 6 bases between the germline ends. In nucleotides, the CDR3 is TGTGCCAGCAGGCCGGGCTCTGGAAACACCATATATTTT. It codes for CASRPGSGNTIYF.

The V call is TRBV6-6, the J call TRBJ1-5; D might be TRBD1 (6 bases). Germline V CDR1 and CDR2: MNHNY, SVGAGI (reference sequence). The CDR3 has 13 amino acids. With 7 bases removed from V and 5 bases from J, the gap between germline ends came to 12 bases. The CDR3 region is CASNDRSDQPQHF. The CDR3 DNA is TGTGCCAGCAACGACAGGTCAGATCAGCCCCAGCATTTT.

The count of this clonotype is one. V and J are TRBV6-1 and TRBJ1-5; 10 bases match TRBD1. This CDR3 is built from 16 residues. Germline lookup yields CDR1 MNHNS and CDR2 SASEGT. V gave up 2 bases and J gave up 3 bases; unmatched junction bases: 4. The CDR3 loop is CASSEKGQGTNQPQHF. The CDR3 bases are TGTGCCAGCAGTGAAAAGGGACAGGGGACCAATCAGCCCCAGCATTTT.

The chain uses TRBV19 and TRBJ2-7; the D gene is possibly TRBD1 (5 bases). CDR3 size: 14 residues. The V end lost 4 bases, the J end lost 0 bases, and 10 bases lay between the germline ends. The germline CDR1 and CDR2 sequences are LNHDA and SQIVND (reference sequence). This CDR3 is CASSNTGISYEQYF. For the CDR3, the DNA is TGTGCCAGTAGTAATACAGGAATCTCCTACGAGCAGTACTTC.

The chain has TRBV4-1 and TRBJ1-3; D is undetermined. Looked up from germline, CDR1 is MGHRA and CDR2 is YSYEKL. The germline V and J ends were trimmed by 1 base and 4 bases, with 11 bases remaining between them. The CDR3 is 15 amino acids. Written as DNA, the CDR3 is TGCGCCAGCAGCCAAGGGTGGTTGATAGGAAACACCATATATTTT. Translating gives CASSQGWLIGNTIYF.

V and J are TRBV7-8 and TRBJ2-1, with D maybe TRBD1 (6 bases). CDR1 and CDR2 (germline): SGHVS, FQNEAQ. The V end lost 0 bases, the J end lost 7 bases, and 13 bases lay between the germline ends. The CDR3 contains 15 residues. The CDR3 bases are TGTGCCAGCAGCTTAGCGGGGGCAGGGATGAATGAGCAGTTCTTC. It yields the protein CASSLAGAGMNEQFF.

This clonotype is a singleton in its sample. A much larger clone lies one base from this, so it may be a read error. The DNA for the CDR3 is TGTGCCAGCAGCGAGATGGGGGGAGCTCTTAGTGAGCAGTTCTTC. Translated: CASSEMGGALSEQFF. The rearrangement uses TRBV7-2 and TRBJ2-1; perhaps TRBD2 as D (6 bases). V was cut by 5 bases and J by 9 bases, with 20 bases left in between. This CDR3 comprises 15 residues. From germline, CDR1 is SGHTA and CDR2 FQGNSA.

Only one count was recorded for this clonotype. The genes are TRBV11-3 and TRBJ1-1; D is unclear. The germline V gene encodes CDR1 SGHNT and CDR2 YENEEA. This CDR3 has 16 residues. Trimming removed 2 bases at V and 1 base at J, with 14 bases between. In DNA, the CDR3 is TGTGCCAGCAGCTTAAGGCAAGAGCCGCAGAACACTGAAGCTTTCTTT. Translation: CASSLRQEPQNTEAFF.

This clonotype has a handful of counts. CDR3 sequence (DNA): TGTGCCAGCAGCTTCCTAGGACTAGCGGGGAGCTCCTACGAGCAGTACTTC. It is translated as CASSFLGLAGSSYEQYF. The chain is built from TRBV11-2 and TRBJ2-7; 12 nucleotides line up with TRBD2. The CDR3 spans 17 residues. J lost 0 bases, V lost 3 bases, and 6 bases had no gene match. The germline V gene encodes CDR1 SGHAT and CDR2 FQNNGV.